This T cell receptor (beta chain) was documented in a study of cytomegalovirus exposure and HLA in healthy donors. Study as a whole: The roughly 110 validation repertoires matched the 600 to 700 first-cohort repertoires in platform, a later analysis reported.

There are 16 residues in the CDR3. The junction had 7 bases not matched to a gene; V was cut back by 1 base and J by 5 bases. Germline V gives CDR1 LNHNV, CDR2 YYDKDF (reference sequence). Data came from immunoSEQ multiplex PCR; TCRdb stores just in-frame clones and leaves some out. Found here are over 150,000 clones, more than 65% of them singletons; the top ten hold 2.8%. Remarks on this clone: Its target is unknown.

Study results and limitations: In vitro, a few CMV-associated chains proved specific for CMV antigens.

The sequence was collected from a woman aged 18-35 years in good health and CMV-seropositive. The sequencing input was PBMCs. The chain couples TRBV15 to TRBJ2-1; 8 nucleotides agree with TRBD1. The CDR3 sequence: CATSRGSGGLDNEQFF. The CDR3 DNA follows: TGTGCCACCAGCAGAGGGTCAGGGGGCCTGGACAATGAGCAGTTCTTC.